A selection of T cell receptor beta chains follows, all from one sample in a study of CD8+CD57+ T cells in acquired aplastic anemia. TCRdb analysed the reads with MiXCR anew, one entry per CDR3 protein. The sample shows hundreds of thousands of distinct CDR3 sequences, around three fifths of them seen only once. Sequencing was carried out using sorted CD4+, CD8+, or CD8+CD57+ T cells (not recorded which) from PBMCs. The origin of the receptors is a human donor with aplastic anemia. The conserved cysteine and the conserved F or W are not part of the CDR3 here. Clone size is stated in some rows and not others, as once, few, many or a class when expanded.

clone size	V gene	CDR3 protein
few	TRBV20-1	SARTGPYEQY
.	TRBV7-9	ASSHRGLNTEAF
.	TRBV7-8	ASSCQCQGTYNEQF
.	TRBV7-2	ASSLMVQSYEQY
once	TRBV29-1	SVERGSGANVLT
.	TRBV5-1	ASRSLAEADTQY
.	TRBV24-1	ATSDLTETQY
many	TRBV5-8	ASSLERNTGELF
.	TRBV29-1	SVDKGQGAGEQY
.	TRBV7-3	ASSFGSGGLPQNEQF
.	TRBV14	ASSNYAGSSYNEQF
few	TRBV7-9	ASSINTGELF
.	TRBV7-9	ASSFRDRREGEQF
.	TRBV2	ASIGTGRPKEQY
.	TRBV15	ATSSEDENTEAF
many	TRBV10-3	AITRDGVDEQF
few	TRBV20-1	SARQGTSYEQY
few	TRBV7-2	ASSLASPRGGGRETQY
many	TRBV7-9	ASSLGAPEGTQY
.	TRBV9	ASSQFDRDDGYT
.	TRBV2	ASRRDRTSPLH
.	TRBV12-3/TRBV12-4	ASSLPGTSLETQY
many	TRBV20-1	SARTSGGAPNEQF